This is a list of T cell receptor beta chains from one sample in a study of shared clonotypes between healthy human individuals. Sequencing was performed with immunoSEQ multiplex PCR; in TCRdb, only in-frame clones are kept and a portion is missing. Of a few million clones in the sample, 90% to 96% were seen once. The sequenced sample consisted of naive CD4+ T cells sorted from blood. The receptors come from a man aged 18 to 29 in good health. The CDR3 runs from the conserved cysteine through the conserved F or W. The D gene is left open where the match is weak.

TRBV7-9,18,TRBD1,CASSGRTGKDLRNYGYTF
TRBV7-9,16,TRBD1,CASSQGWDRANTEAFF
TRBV6-5,15,TRBD1,CASRSTQGAGTEAFF
TRBV18,15,TRBD1,CASSPPGQENYGYTF
TRBV4-1,13,-,CASSQLGSSPLHF
TRBV28,14,TRBD2,CASSGRAYSYEQYF
TRBV19,12,-,CASTGPDNEQFF
TRBV28,15,TRBD1,CASSPTDRRSYEQYF
TRBV27,14,TRBD1,CASSLSGTGHGYTF
TRBV25-1,14,-,CASSEYAMGNTIYF
TRBV2,14,-,CASRLAGLSYEQYF
TRBV10-3,15,-,CAISEDPNSNQPQHF
TRBV9,16,TRBD2,CASSVEGGGSSYEQYF
TRBV29-1,14,TRBD1,CSAQRGTGGTEAFF
TRBV2,14,TRBD1,CASAQGTVNSPLHF
TRBV27,14,-,CASSLRLWGETQYF
TRBV19,15,-,CASSPWTESSYEQYF
TRBV11-3,14,TRBD2,CASSFSGGTDTQYF
TRBV7-3,16,TRBD1,CASSWDSGKGKDTQYF
TRBV5-1,16,-,CASSLVGGNVAGELFF